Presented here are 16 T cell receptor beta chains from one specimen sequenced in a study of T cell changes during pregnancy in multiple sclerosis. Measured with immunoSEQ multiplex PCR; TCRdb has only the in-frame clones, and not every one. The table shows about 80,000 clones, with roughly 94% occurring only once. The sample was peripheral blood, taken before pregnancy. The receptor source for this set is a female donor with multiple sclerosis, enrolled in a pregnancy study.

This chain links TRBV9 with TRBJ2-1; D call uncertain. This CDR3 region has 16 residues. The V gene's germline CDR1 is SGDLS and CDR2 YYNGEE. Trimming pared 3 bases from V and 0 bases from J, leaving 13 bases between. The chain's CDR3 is CASSASVERSYNEQFF. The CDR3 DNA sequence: TGTGCCAGCAGCGCCAGCGTTGAGCGCTCCTACAATGAGCAGTTCTTC. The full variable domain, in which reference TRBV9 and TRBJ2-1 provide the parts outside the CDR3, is DSGVTQTPKHLITATGQRVTLRCSPRSGDLSVYWYQQSLDQGLQFLIQYYNGEERAKGNILERFSAQQFPDLHSELNLSSLELGDSALYFCASSASVERSYNEQFFGPGTRLTVL.

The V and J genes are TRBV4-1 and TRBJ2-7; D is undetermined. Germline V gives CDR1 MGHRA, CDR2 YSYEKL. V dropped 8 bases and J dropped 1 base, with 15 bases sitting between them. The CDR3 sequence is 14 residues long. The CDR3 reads CASSQAEQSYEQYF. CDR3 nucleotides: TGCGCCAGCTCCCAGGCCGAGCAATCCTACGAGCAGTACTTC.

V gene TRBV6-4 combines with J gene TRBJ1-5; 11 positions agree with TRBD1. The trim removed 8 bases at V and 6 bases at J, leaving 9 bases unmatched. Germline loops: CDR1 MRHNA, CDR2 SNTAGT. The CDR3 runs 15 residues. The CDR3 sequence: CASSRTGGGSQPQHF. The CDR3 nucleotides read TGTGCCAGCTCCCGGACAGGGGGCGGCAGTCAGCCCCAGCATTTT.

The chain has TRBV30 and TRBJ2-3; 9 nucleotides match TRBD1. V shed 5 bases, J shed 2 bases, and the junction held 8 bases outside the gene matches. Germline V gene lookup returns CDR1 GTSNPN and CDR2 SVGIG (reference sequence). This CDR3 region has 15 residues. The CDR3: CAWDLGTGNTDTQYF. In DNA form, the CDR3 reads TGTGCCTGGGATCTGGGGACAGGGAACACAGATACGCAGTATTTT. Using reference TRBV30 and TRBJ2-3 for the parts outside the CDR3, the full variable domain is SQTIHQWPATLVQPVGSPLSLECTVEGTSNPNLYWYRQAAGRGLQLLFYSVGIGQISSEVPQNLSASRPQDRQFILSSKKLLLSDSGFYLCAWDLGTGNTDTQYFGPGTRLTVL.

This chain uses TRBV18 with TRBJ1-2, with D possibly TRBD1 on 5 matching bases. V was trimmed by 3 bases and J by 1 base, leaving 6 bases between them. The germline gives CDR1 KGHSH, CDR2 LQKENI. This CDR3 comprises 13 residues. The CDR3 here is CASSPDSNYGYTF. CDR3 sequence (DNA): TGTGCCAGCTCACCCGACAGTAACTATGGCTACACCTTC.

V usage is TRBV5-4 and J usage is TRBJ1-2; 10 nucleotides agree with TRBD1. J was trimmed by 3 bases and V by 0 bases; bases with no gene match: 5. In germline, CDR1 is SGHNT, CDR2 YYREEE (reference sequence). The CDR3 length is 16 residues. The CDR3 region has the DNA TGTGCCAGCAGCTTGGGAAGACAGGGGGCAGACTATGGCTACACCTTC. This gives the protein CASSLGRQGADYGYTF. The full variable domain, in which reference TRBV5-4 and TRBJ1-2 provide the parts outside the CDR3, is ETGVTQSPTHLIKTRGQQVTLRCSSQSGHNTVSWYQQALGQGPQFIFQYYREEENGRGNFPPRFSGLQFPNYSSELNVNALELDDSALYLCASSLGRQGADYGYTFGSGTRLTVV.

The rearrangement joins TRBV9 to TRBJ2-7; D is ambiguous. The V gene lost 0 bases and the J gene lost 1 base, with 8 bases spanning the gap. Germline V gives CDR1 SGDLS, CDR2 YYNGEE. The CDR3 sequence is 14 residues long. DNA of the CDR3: TGTGCCAGCAGCGTAGGATCAGAATCCTACGAGCAGTACTTC. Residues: CASSVGSESYEQYF.

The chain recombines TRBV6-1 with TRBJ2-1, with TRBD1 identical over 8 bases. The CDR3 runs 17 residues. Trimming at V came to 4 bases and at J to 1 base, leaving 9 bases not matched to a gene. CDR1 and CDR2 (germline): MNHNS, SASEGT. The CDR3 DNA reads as TGTGCCAGCAGTGGGACCAGGGGGCGTGAATCCTACAATGAGCAGTTCTTC. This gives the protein CASSGTRGRESYNEQFF.

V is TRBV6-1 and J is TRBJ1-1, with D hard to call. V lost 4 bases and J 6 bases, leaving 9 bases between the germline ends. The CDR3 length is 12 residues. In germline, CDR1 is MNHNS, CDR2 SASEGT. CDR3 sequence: CASSVGGAEAFF. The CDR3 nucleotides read TGTGCCAGCAGTGTCGGCGGGGCTGAAGCTTTCTTT.

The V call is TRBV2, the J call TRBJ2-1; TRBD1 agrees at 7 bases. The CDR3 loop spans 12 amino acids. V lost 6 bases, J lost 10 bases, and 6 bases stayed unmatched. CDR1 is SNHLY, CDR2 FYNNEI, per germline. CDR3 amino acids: CASSDRVNEQFF. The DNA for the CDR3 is TGTGCCAGCAGCGACAGGGTCAACGAGCAGTTCTTC. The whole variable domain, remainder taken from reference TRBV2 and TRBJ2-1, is EPEVTQTPSHQVTQMGQEVILRCVPISNHLYFYWYRQILGQKVEFLVSFYNNEISEKSEIFDDQFSVERPDGSNFTLKIRSTKLEDSAMYFCASSDRVNEQFFGPGTRLTVL.

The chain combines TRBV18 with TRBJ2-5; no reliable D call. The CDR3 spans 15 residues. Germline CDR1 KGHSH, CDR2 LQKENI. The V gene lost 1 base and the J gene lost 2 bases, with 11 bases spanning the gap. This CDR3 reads CASSPRAVSQETQYF. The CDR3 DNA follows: TGTGCCAGCTCACCACGCGCGGTTTCACAAGAGACCCAGTACTTC. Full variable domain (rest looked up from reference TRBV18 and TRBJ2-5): NAGVMQNPRHLVRRRGQEARLRCSPMKGHSHVYWYRQLPEEGLKFMVYLQKENIIDESGMPKERFSAEFPKEGPSILRIQQVVRGDSAAYFCASSPRAVSQETQYFGPGTRLLVL.

CDR3 nucleotide sequence: TGTGCCAGCAGCCGGAGCGGGGGGGCGACAGATACGCAGTATTTT. This gives the protein CASSRSGGATDTQYF. This chain joins TRBV7-3 and TRBJ2-3, with 10 bases that match TRBD2. CDR1 SGHTA and CDR2 FQGTGA come from the germline V gene. CDR3 length: 15 amino acids. V shed 5 bases and J 3 bases; nucleotides not matched to a gene: 5.

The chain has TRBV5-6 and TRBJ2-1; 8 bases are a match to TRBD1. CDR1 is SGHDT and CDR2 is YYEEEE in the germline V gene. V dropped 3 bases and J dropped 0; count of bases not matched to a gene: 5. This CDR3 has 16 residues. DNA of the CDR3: TGTGCCAGCAGCTCCACAGGGGGATCCTCCTACAATGAGCAGTTCTTC. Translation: CASSSTGGSSYNEQFF.

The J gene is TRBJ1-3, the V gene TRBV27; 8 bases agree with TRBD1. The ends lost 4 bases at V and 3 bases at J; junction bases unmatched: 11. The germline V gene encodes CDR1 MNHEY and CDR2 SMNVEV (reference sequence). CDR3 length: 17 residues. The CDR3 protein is CASSSQKNDRGGNTIYF. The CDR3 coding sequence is TGTGCCAGCAGTTCCCAAAAAAACGACAGGGGTGGAAACACCATATATTTT.

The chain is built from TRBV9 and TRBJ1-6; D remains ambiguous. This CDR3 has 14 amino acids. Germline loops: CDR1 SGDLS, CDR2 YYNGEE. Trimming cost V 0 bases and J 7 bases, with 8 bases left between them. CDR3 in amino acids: CASSVGAENSPLHF. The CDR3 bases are TGTGCCAGCAGCGTAGGTGCGGAGAATTCACCCCTCCACTTT.

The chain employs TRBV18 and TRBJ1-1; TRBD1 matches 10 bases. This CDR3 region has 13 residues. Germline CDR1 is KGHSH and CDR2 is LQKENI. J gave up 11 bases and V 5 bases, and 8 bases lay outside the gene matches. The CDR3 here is CASSGPGTGAAFF. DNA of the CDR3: TGTGCCAGCTCAGGTCCCGGGACAGGGGCGGCTTTCTTT.